This TCR beta chain originates from a study of T cells in Graves' hyperthyroidism and ophthalmopathy. Study overall: Peripheral blood was collected at initial diagnosis, before any treatment.

What was amplified from RNA transcripts were TCR beta CDR3 regions. With the HTBI primer set, the TCR CDR3 went through a first round of RT-PCR. TCRdb re-derived calls from the multiplex PCR reads in MiXCR, one entry per CDR3 protein. In the table there are about 600,000 distinct CDR3 sequences, around 13% of which are singletons. The study, taken as a whole, reports: Most expanded thyroid clonotypes above 0.001 also appeared in blood. Ophthalmopathy got predicted by the model a median approximately 6 months before its onset.

In the case of this clonotype: Its antigen is unknown.

Deletions cut 8 bases from V and 6 bases from J, with 10 bases between. CDR1 and CDR2 from the germline V gene are GTSNPN and SVGIG (reference sequence). The CDR3 is 10 residues long. The sequence was collected from a woman aged 50 to 65 with Graves' ophthalmopathy. Sequencing was done on a sample of blood. The chain uses TRBV30 and TRBJ1-2; D remains unclear. CDR3 DNA sequence: TGTGCCGCAGGCCCGGATGGCTACACCTTC. Amino acids: CAAGPDGYTF.